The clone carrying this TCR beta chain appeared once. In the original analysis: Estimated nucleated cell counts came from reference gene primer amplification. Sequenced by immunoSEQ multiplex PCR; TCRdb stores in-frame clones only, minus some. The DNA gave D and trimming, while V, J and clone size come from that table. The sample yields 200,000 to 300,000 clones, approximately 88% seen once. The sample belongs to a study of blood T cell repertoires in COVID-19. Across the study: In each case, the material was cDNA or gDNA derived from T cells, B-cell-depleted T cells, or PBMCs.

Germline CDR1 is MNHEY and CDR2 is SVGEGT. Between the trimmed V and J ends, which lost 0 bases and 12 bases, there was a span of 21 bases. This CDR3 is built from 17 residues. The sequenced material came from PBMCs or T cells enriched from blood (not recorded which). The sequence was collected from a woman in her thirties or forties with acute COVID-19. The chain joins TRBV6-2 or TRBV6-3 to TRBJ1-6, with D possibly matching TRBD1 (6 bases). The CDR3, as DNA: TGTGCCAGCAGTTACTCGAATACAGGGACATTTCTACGACCCCTCCACTTT. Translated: CASSYSNTGTFLRPLHF.